The next 5 T cell receptor beta chains were all read from a single sample in a study of T-cell memory formation after mild COVID-19. TCRdb called the 5' RACE reads again in MiXCR, with one record for every CDR3 protein. The sample has 150,000 to 200,000 distinct CDR3 sequences; about 14% are singletons. The sample taken for sequencing was PBMCs or a T cell subset sorted from them (not recorded which). These receptors were collected from an adult woman who had mild COVID-19 (a few samples of this study predate the infection). Cell type and time point are not known.

This chain uses TRBV3-1 with TRBJ2-3; D ambiguous. Germline V lookup: CDR1 LGHDT, CDR2 YNNKEL (reference sequence). This CDR3 spans 14 amino acids. Trimming removed 0 bases at V and 0 bases at J, with 4 bases between. CDR3 loop: CASSQEASTDTQYF. The CDR3 DNA follows: TGTGCCAGCAGCCAAGAAGCCAGCACAGATACGCAGTATTTT.

In its sample, this clonotype was seen many times. This sequence joins TRBV12-3 or TRBV12-4 and TRBJ2-5; unclear D gene. V lost 6 bases and J 5 bases, leaving 7 bases between the germline ends. The CDR3 length is 11 residues. CDR3 DNA: TGTGCCAGCAGGACCGCGGAGACCCAGTACTTC. It codes for CASRTAETQYF.

CDR3 sequence (DNA): TGTGCCAGCAGCTTTCACGGACTAGCGGGCTGGGAGACCCAGTACTTC. Translation gives CASSFHGLAGWETQYF. The V and J genes are TRBV7-2 and TRBJ2-5; 11 positions match TRBD2. This CDR3 contains 16 residues. After removal of 3 bases from V and 5 bases from J, the junction contained 8 bases not matched to a gene. Germline CDR1 is SGHTA and CDR2 is FQGNSA.

The CDR3 spells CASSHSGTGGSYEQYF. CDR3 nucleotide sequence: TGTGCCAGCAGTCATTCCGGGACAGGGGGTTCCTACGAGCAGTACTTC. The chain employs TRBV27 and TRBJ2-7, with TRBD1 matching 11 bases. CDR1 is MNHEY, CDR2 SMNVEV, per germline (reference sequence). The CDR3 sequence is 16 residues long. V lost 5 bases and J lost 1; bases outside the gene matches: 7.

This clonotype was recorded a few times. J is TRBJ2-2 and V is TRBV14, with D hard to call. Trimming took 5 bases from V and 6 from J, leaving 19 bases between them. The CDR3 extends over 16 amino acids. The V gene's germline CDR1 is SGHDN and CDR2 FVKESK. CDR3 protein: CASSNIGPASAGELFF. The CDR3 region has the DNA TGTGCCAGCAGCAACATCGGCCCCGCTTCGGCCGGGGAGCTGTTTTTT.